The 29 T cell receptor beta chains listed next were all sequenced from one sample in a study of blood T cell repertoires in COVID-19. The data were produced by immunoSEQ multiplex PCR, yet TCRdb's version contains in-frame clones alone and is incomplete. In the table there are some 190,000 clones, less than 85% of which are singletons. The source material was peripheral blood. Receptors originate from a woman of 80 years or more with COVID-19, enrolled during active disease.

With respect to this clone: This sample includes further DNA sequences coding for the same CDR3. The CDR3 sequence: CASSFTDRGTEAFF. As DNA, the CDR3 is TGCGCCAGCAGTTTCACGGACCGGGGCACTGAAGCTTTCTTT. The chain couples TRBV5-1 to TRBJ1-1; no reliable D call. The ends were cut back, 5 bases at V and 4 bases at J, with 15 bases in the middle. This CDR3 contains 14 residues. Germline V gene data show CDR1 as SGHRS and CDR2 as YFSETQ.

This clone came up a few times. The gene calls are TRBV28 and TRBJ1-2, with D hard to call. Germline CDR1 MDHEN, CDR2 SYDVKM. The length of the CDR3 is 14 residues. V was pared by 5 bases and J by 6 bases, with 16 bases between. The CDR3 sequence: CASSNQVPRDGYTF. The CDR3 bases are TGTGCCAGCAGTAACCAGGTCCCGCGGGATGGCTACACCTTC.

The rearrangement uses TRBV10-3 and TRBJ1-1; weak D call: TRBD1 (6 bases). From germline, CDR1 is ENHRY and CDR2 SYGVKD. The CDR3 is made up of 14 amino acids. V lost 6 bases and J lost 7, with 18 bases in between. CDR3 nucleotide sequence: TGTGCCATCAGACCCCCAGGGGATCGGGTTGAAGCTTTCTTT. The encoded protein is CAIRPPGDRVEAFF.

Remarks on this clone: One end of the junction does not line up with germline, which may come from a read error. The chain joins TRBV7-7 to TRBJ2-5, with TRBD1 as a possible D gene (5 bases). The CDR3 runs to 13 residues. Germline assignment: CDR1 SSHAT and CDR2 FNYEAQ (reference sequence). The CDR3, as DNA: TGTGCTAGCAGCTCAGGGTGGCAAGAGACCCAGTACTTC. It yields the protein CASSSGWQETQYF.

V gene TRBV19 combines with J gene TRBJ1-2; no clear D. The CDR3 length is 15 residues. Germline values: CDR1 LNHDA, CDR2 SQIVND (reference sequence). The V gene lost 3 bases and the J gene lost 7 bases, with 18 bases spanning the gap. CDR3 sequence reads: CASSIQSAGSFGYTF. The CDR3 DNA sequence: TGTGCCAGTAGTATCCAAAGTGCCGGGAGCTTTGGCTACACCTTC.

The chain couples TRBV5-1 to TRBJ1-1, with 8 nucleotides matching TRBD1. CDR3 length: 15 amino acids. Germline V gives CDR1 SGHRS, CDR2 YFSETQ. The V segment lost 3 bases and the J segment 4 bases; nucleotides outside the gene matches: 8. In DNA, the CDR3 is TGCGCCAGCAGCTCCCCAGGGGGCGCGACCACTGAAGCTTTCTTT. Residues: CASSSPGGATTEAFF.

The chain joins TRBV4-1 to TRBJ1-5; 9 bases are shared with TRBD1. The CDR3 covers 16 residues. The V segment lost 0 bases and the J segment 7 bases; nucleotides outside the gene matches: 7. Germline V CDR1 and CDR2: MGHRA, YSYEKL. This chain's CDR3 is CASSQEGTGIGQPQHF. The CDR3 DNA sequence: TGCGCCAGCAGCCAAGAGGGGACAGGGATCGGGCAGCCCCAGCATTTT.

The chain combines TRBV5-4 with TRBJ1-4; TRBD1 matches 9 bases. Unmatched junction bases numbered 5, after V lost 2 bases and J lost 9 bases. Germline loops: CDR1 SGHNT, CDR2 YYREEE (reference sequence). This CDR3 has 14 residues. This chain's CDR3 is CASSLQGAQKKLFF. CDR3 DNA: TGTGCCAGCAGCTTACAGGGGGCGCAGAAAAAACTGTTTTTT.

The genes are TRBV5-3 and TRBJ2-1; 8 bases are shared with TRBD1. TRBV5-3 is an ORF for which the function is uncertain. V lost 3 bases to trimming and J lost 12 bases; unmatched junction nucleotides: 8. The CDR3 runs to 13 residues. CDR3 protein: CARSCRGRDGQFF. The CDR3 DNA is TGTGCCAGAAGCTGCAGGGGGCGGGACGGGCAGTTCTTC.

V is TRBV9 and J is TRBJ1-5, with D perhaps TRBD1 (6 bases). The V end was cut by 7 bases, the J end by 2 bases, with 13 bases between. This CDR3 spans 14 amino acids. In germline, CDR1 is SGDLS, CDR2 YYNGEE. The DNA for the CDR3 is TGTGCCAGCTCCCAAGGGGGTGGCAATCAGCCCCAGCATTTT. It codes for CASSQGGGNQPQHF.

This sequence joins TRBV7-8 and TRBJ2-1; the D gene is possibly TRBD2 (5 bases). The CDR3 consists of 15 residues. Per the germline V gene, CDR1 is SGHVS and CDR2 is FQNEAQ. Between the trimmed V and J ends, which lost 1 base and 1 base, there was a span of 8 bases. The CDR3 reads CASSLDGISYNEQFF. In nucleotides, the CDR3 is TGTGCCAGCAGCTTAGACGGGATTTCCTACAATGAGCAGTTCTTC.

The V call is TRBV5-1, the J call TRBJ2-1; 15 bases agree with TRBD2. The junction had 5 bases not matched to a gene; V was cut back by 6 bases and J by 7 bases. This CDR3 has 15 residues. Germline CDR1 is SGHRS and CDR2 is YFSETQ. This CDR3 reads CASKSGTSGGNEQFF. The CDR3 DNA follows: TGCGCCAGCAAATCCGGGACTAGCGGGGGGAATGAGCAGTTCTTC.

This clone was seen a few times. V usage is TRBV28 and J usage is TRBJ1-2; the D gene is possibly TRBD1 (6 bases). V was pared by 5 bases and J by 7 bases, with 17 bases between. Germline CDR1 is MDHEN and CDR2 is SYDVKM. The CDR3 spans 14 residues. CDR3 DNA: TGTGCCAGCAGTACTACGGGGGGGGCACCTGGCTACACCTTC. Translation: CASSTTGGAPGYTF.

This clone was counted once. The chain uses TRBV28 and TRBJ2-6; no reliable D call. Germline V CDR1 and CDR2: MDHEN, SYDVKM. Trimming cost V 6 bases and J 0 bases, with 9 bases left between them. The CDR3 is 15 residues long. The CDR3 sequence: CASRISSSGANVLTF. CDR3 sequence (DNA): TGTGCCAGCAGAATTTCTAGCTCTGGGGCCAACGTCCTGACTTTC.

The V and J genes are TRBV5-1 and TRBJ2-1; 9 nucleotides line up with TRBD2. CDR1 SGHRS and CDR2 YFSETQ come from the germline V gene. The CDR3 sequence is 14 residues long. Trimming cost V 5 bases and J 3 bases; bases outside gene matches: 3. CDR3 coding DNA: TGCGCCAGCAGGGCGGGGGGGAACTACAATGAGCAGTTCTTC. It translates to CASRAGGNYNEQFF. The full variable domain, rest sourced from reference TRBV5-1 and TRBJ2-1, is KAGVTQTPRYLIKTRGQQVTLSCSPISGHRSVSWYQQTPGQGLQFLFEYFSETQRNKGNFPGRFSGRQFSNSRSEMNVSTLELGDSALYLCASRAGGNYNEQFFGPGTRLTVL.

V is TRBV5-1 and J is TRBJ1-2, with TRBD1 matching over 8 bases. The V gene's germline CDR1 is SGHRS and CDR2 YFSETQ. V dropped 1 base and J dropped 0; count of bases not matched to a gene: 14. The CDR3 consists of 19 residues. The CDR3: CASSLRSIRGPEANYGYTF. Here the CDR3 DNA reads TGCGCCAGCAGCTTGAGGTCAATCAGGGGGCCCGAGGCTAACTATGGCTACACCTTC.

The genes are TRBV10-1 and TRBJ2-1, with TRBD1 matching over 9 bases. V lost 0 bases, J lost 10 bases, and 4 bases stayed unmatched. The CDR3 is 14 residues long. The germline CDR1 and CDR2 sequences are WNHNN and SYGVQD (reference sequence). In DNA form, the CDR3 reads TGCGCCAGCAGTGAGTCCGACAGGGGGGGGGAGCAGTTCTTC. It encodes CASSESDRGGEQFF.

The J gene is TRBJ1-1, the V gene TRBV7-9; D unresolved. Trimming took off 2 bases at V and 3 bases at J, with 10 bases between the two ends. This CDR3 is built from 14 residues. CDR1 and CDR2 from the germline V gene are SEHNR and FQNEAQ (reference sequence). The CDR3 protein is CASSLTGQDTEAFF. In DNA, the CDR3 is TGTGCCAGCAGCTTAACTGGTCAGGACACTGAAGCTTTCTTT. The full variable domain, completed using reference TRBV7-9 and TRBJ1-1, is DTGVSQNPRHKITKRGQNVTFRCDPISEHNRLYWYRQTLGQGPEFLTYFQNEAQLEKSRLLSDRFSAERPKGSFSTLEIQRTEQGDSAMYLCASSLTGQDTEAFFGQGTRLTVV.

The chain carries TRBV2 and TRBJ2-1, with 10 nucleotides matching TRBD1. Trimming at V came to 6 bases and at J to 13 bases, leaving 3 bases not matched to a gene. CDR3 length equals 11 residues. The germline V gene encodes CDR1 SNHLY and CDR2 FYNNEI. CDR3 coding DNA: TGTGCCAGCAGCGGGACAGGGGATCAGTTCTTC. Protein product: CASSGTGDQFF.

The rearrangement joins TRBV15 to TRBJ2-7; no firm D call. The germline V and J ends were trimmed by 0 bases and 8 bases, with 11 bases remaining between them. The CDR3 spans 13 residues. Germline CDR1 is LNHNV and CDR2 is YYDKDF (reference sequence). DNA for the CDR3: TGTGCCACCAGCAGAGATCTTTCGCGGCAGCAGTACTTC. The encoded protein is CATSRDLSRQQYF.

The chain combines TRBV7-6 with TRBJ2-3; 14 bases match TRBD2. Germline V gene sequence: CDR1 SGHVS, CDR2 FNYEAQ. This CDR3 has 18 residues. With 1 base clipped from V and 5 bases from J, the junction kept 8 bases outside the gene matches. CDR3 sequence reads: CASSLVVGTSGRGDTQYF. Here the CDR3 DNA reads TGTGCCAGCAGCTTAGTTGTGGGGACTAGCGGGAGAGGAGATACGCAGTATTTT.

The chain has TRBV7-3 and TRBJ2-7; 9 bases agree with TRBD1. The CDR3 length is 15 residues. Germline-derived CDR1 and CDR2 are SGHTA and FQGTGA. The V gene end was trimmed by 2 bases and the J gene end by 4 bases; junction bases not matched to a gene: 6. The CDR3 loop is CASSLAGTGYYEQYF. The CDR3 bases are TGTGCCAGCAGCTTAGCCGGGACAGGGTATTACGAGCAGTACTTC.

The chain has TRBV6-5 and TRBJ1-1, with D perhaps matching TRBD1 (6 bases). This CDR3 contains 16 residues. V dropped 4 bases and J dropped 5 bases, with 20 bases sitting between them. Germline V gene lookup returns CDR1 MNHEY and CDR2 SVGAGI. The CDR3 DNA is TGTGCCAGCAGTTTTGACAGGCGAGGAACGGATACTGAAGCTTTCTTT. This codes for CASSFDRRGTDTEAFF.

CDR3 loop: CASVAENTEAFF. The CDR3 DNA is TGTGCCAGCGTAGCAGAGAACACTGAAGCTTTCTTT. The V and J genes are TRBV6-5 and TRBJ1-1; no clear D. Trimming took off 8 bases at V and 1 base at J, with 8 bases between the two ends. Germline V CDR1 and CDR2: MNHEY, SVGAGI. This CDR3 has 12 amino acids.

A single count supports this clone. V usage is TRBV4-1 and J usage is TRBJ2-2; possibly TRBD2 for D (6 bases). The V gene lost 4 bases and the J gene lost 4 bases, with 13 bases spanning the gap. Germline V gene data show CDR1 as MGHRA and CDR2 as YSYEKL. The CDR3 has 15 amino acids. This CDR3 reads CASSRGEGATGELFF. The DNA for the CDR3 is TGCGCCAGCAGCCGGGGGGAAGGGGCCACCGGGGAGCTGTTTTTT.

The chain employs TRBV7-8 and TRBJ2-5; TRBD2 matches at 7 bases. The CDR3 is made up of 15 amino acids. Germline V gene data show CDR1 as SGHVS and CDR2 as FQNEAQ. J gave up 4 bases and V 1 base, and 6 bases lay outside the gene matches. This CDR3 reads CASSLVSGGGETQYF. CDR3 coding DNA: TGTGCCAGCAGCTTAGTGTCAGGCGGGGGAGAGACCCAGTACTTC.

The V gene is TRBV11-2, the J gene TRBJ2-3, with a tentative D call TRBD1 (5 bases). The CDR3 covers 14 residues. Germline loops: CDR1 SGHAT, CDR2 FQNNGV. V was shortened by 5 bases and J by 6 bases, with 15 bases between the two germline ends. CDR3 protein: CASSLRGVGDTQYF. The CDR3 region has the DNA TGTGCCAGCAGCCTAAGGGGTGTTGGGGATACGCAGTATTTT.

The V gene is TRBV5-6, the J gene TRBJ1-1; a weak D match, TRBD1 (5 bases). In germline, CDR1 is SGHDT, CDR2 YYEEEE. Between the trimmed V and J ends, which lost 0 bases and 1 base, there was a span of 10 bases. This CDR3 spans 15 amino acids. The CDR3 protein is CASSLVGRANTEAFF. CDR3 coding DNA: TGTGCCAGCAGCTTGGTTGGCAGGGCGAACACTGAAGCTTTCTTT. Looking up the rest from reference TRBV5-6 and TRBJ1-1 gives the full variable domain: DAGVTQSPTHLIKTRGQQVTLRCSPKSGHDTVSWYQQALGQGPQFIFQYYEEEERQRGNFPDRFSGHQFPNYSSELNVNALLLGDSALYLCASSLVGRANTEAFFGQGTRLTVV.

CDR3 DNA sequence: TGTGCCAGTAGCCGTACACGGAGGGGGGGAACAGGCAATCAGCCCCAGCATTTT. Translation: CASSRTRRGGTGNQPQHF. This chain links TRBV19 with TRBJ1-5; possibly TRBD1 for D (6 bases). The CDR3 length is 18 residues. The V gene lost 6 bases and the J gene lost 2 bases, with 23 bases spanning the gap. Germline V gene lookup returns CDR1 LNHDA and CDR2 SQIVND (reference sequence).